Listed below are T cell receptor beta chains from one sample, sequenced in a study of shared clonotypes between healthy human individuals. This table comes from immunoSEQ multiplex PCR, and its TCRdb copy is limited to in-frame clones, with some not included. The table includes roughly 570,000 clones, roughly 98% detected once. The sequenced sample was naive CD8+ T cells sorted from blood. These TCRs come from a man younger than 45 in good health. Both conserved end residues are part of each CDR3. Each record gives: clone size, V gene, CDR3 protein. Expanded clones get a size class; other rows say once, few or many, or leave the size out.

>-|TRBV5-8
CASSLIEATDTQYF
>once|TRBV5-1
CASSWRQGADEQYF
>-|TRBV6-1
CATLAENTGELFF
>-|TRBV19
CASQPGQGGEKLFF
>once|TRBV6-5
CASSYLSVNEQFF
>-|TRBV11-2
CASSKRGRVETQYF
>-|TRBV27
CASSLSPQETQYF
>-|TRBV7-9
CASSDGRLNTEAFF
>-|TRBV11-3
CASSSHRAGTGELFF
>-|TRBV18
CASSPRDRSDEQYF
>-|TRBV5-5
CASSWTGVAYEQYF
>once|TRBV19
CASRVTGAPGELFF
>-|TRBV4-1
CASSQVGLGEKLFF
>-|TRBV5-4
CASSLGQGETYEQYF
>-|TRBV27
CASSFGAGGGYEQYF
>once|TRBV27
CASSKDGTGGLVETQYF
>-|TRBV10-1
CARRSGRAADTQYF
>once|TRBV11-2
CASSSLNEQFF
>-|TRBV5-1
CASSGTAFLTDTQYF
>-|TRBV27
CASSSEYFVGEQYF
>-|TRBV7-6
CASSDGTSPPIDEQYF
>-|TRBV5-1
CASSPRHVGEDTQYF
>-|TRBV5-1
CASSTTSVLPNTGELFF
>few|TRBV29-1
CSVDLGFNEKLFF
>-|TRBV28
CASMDAGDTETQYF
>-|TRBV10-1
CASSESPTSGRPTDTQYF
>-|TRBV7-9
CASSPTGAPNTGELFF
>-|TRBV5-1
CASSLTRGRNNEQFF
>-|TRBV4-3
CASSLDRGTSYEQYF
>-|TRBV28
CASSAGRQYF
>-|TRBV5-1
CASSPYEQYF
>once|TRBV7-9
CASSSPTSGSHNEQFF
>-|TRBV28
CASLTYADTQYF
>-|TRBV15
CATSEGRGNTGELFF
>once|TRBV6-1
CASSEALVPTGELFF
>once|TRBV11-2
CASSSYEQYF
>once|TRBV28
CASRGLSQAYGYTF
>-|TRBV7-8
CASSYDSPSYEQYF
>-|TRBV4-3
CASSPRQGSYTGELFF
>-|TRBV7-2
CASSRPTLADTQYF
>-|TRBV4-1
CASSQTGGSGNTIYF
>-|TRBV14
CASSQPGQGNYGYTF